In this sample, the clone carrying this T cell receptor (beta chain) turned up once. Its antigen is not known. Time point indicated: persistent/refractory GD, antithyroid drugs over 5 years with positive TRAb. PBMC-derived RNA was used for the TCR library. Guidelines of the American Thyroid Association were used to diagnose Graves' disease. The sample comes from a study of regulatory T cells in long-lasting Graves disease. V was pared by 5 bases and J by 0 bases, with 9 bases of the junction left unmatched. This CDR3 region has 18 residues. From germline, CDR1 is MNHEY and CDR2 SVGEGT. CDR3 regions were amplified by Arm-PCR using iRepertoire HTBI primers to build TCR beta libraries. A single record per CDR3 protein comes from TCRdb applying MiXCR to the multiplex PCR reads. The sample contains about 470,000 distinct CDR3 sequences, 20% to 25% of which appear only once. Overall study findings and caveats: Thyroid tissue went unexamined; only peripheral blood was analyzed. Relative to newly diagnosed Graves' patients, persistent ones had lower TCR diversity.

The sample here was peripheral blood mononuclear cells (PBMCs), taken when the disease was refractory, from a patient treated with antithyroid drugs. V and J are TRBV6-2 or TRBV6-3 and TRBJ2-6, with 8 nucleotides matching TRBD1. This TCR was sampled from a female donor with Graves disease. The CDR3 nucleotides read TGTGCCAGCAGTGGGACCGGGACAGGCCACTCTGGGGCCAACGTCCTGACTTTC. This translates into CASSGTGTGHSGANVLTF.